The 20 T cell receptor beta chains given below trace back to one sample, sequenced in a study of cytomegalovirus exposure and HLA in healthy donors. 60 Vbeta and 13 Jbeta primers were used in PCR. Measured with immunoSEQ multiplex PCR; TCRdb has only the in-frame clones, and not every one. In the table there are approximately 180,000 clones, 72% of which are singletons. Sequencing was carried out using PBMCs. Receptor source: a human donor in good health.

The V and J genes are TRBV7-6 and TRBJ2-1, with D perhaps matching TRBD1 (5 bases). Deletions cut 5 bases from V and 8 bases from J, with 16 bases between. CDR1 SGHVS and CDR2 FNYEAQ come from the germline V gene. The CDR3 totals 14 residues. The CDR3 region is CASSEMETGYEQFF. The CDR3 DNA sequence: TGTGCCAGCAGCGAAATGGAAACAGGCTATGAGCAGTTCTTC. The complete variable domain, with remaining parts taken from reference TRBV7-6 and TRBJ2-1, reads GAGVSQSPRYKVTKRGQDVALRCDPISGHVSLYWYRQALGQGPEFLTYFNYEAQQDKSGLPNDRFSAERPEGSISTLTIQRTEQRDSAMYRCASSEMETGYEQFFGPGTRLTVL.

Written as DNA, the CDR3 is TGTGCCAGAAGCTCCACACGTCAGGGACAGTCCTACAATGAGCAGTTCTTC. This sequence encodes CARSSTRQGQSYNEQFF. The rearrangement uses TRBV5-3 and TRBJ2-1, with TRBD1 matching over 7 bases. TRBV5-3 is an ORF for which the function is uncertain. The CDR3 contains 17 residues. Losses at the gene ends were 3 bases for V and 1 base for J; bases not matched to a gene: 10.

This clone occurred a few times. The chain recombines TRBV29-1 with TRBJ2-7; TRBD1 matches at 7 bases. CDR3 length equals 13 residues. CDR1 and CDR2 (germline): SQVTM, ANQGSEA. J lost 6 bases, V lost 2 bases, and 7 bases had no gene match. CDR3 nucleotides: TGCAGCGTTGAATCGACAGGGAGCGGCGAGCAGTACTTC. This sequence encodes CSVESTGSGEQYF.

The chain uses TRBV15 and TRBJ1-1, with D possibly matching TRBD1 (6 bases). This CDR3 contains 16 residues. V was shortened by 1 base and J by 1 base, with 13 bases between the two germline ends. CDR1 and CDR2 from the germline V gene are LNHNV and YYDKDF (reference sequence). CDR3 amino acids: CATSRGVQGENTEAFF. For the CDR3, the DNA is TGTGCCACCAGCAGAGGGGTACAGGGAGAGAACACTGAAGCTTTCTTT.

This chain connects TRBV27 to TRBJ1-4, with D possibly matching TRBD1 (5 bases). Germline CDR1 reads MNHEY; CDR2 reads SMNVEV (reference sequence). The CDR3 contains 16 residues. V was clipped by 3 bases and J by 2 bases, with 13 bases between them. The chain's CDR3 is CASSLGRGWTNEKLFF. DNA for the CDR3: TGTGCCAGCAGTTTGGGTAGGGGATGGACTAATGAAAAACTGTTTTTT.

This clone was detected only once. CDR3 protein: CASSSPVGTRPYEQYF. The CDR3 DNA follows: TGTGCCAGCAGCAGCCCCGTGGGGACAAGGCCCTACGAGCAGTACTTC. The chain links TRBV5-6 to TRBJ2-7; the D gene is possibly TRBD1 (6 bases). Looked up from germline, CDR1 is SGHDT and CDR2 is YYEEEE. This CDR3 region has 16 residues. The V and J ends lost 4 bases and 2 bases respectively, with 19 bases between them.

This chain connects TRBV2 to TRBJ2-3, with 8 bases matching TRBD2. Germline values: CDR1 SNHLY, CDR2 FYNNEI. The J segment lost 3 bases and the V segment lost 6 bases, leaving 8 bases of the junction unmatched. CDR3 length equals 15 residues. CDR3 sequence reads: CASSGGRGATDTQYF. The CDR3 coding sequence is TGTGCCAGCAGCGGGGGGCGGGGGGCGACAGATACGCAGTATTTT.

The chain couples TRBV12-5 to TRBJ1-4; 11 bases agree with TRBD1. With 2 bases clipped from V and 0 bases from J, the junction kept 8 bases outside the gene matches. This CDR3 has 19 residues. Germline V CDR1 and CDR2: LGHNT, FRNRAP. CDR3 in amino acids: CASGLFNRGQGATNEKLFF. In DNA, the CDR3 is TGTGCTAGTGGTTTGTTCAACCGGGGACAGGGGGCAACTAATGAAAAACTGTTTTTT.

The chain joins TRBV5-6 to TRBJ2-2, with a possible D match to TRBD2 (6 bases). CDR3 length equals 13 residues. Germline CDR1 and CDR2: SGHDT and YYEEEE. The germline V and J ends were trimmed by 0 bases and 7 bases, with 7 bases remaining between them. For the CDR3, the DNA is TGTGCCAGCAGCTTGGCCGGGGGCGGGGAGCTGTTTTTT. This gives the protein CASSLAGGGELFF.

The gene calls are TRBV7-9 and TRBJ2-2, with D unclear. CDR1 is SEHNR, CDR2 FQNEAQ, per germline (reference sequence). This CDR3 has 14 amino acids. Trimming cost V 5 bases and J 5 bases, with 12 bases left between them. This CDR3 is CASSPGTGTGELFF. The CDR3 DNA is TGTGCCAGCAGCCCAGGCACTGGAACCGGGGAGCTGTTTTTT.

J is TRBJ2-5 and V is TRBV6-1, with TRBD1 matching 8 bases. V was clipped by 10 bases and J by 5 bases; unmatched bases: 15. In germline, CDR1 is MNHNS, CDR2 SASEGT. CDR3 size: 15 residues. The chain's CDR3 is CATAVNGQGVETQYF. For the CDR3, the DNA is TGTGCCACGGCCGTAAACGGACAGGGCGTGGAGACCCAGTACTTC.

This clone is a singleton in its sample. V gene TRBV30 combines with J gene TRBJ1-2, with 8 bases lining up with TRBD1. Germline V CDR1 and CDR2: GTSNPN, SVGIG (reference sequence). V lost 5 bases to trimming and J lost 8 bases; unmatched junction nucleotides: 7. The CDR3 contains 12 residues. The CDR3 region has the DNA TGTGCCTGGGGTACAGGGGGGAGAGGCTACACCTTC. Residues: CAWGTGGRGYTF.

V is TRBV11-2 and J is TRBJ1-5, with no clear D. Germline V lookup: CDR1 SGHAT, CDR2 FQNNGV. The CDR3 contains 13 residues. The V gene lost 0 bases and the J gene lost 10 bases, with 10 bases spanning the gap. Here the CDR3 reads CASSLDRTGPQHF. CDR3 nucleotides: TGTGCCAGCAGCTTAGATCGAACGGGTCCCCAGCATTTT.

This clone was seen a single time. The chain links TRBV6-6 to TRBJ2-5; TRBD2 might be the D (6 bases). With the DNA end fitting TRBJ2-7 better, the J assignment may be wrong. CDR3 length: 15 amino acids. Germline CDR1 MNHNY, CDR2 SVGAGI (reference sequence). For the CDR3, the DNA is TGTGCCAGCAGCCCTACGGGGGACGGAACCTACGAGCAGTACTTC. Residues: CASSPTGDGTYEQYF.

This clone was counted a few times. Because the CDR3's place on the DNA is in doubt, the DNA is left out and the CDR3 is given as listed by TCRdb. The genes are TRBV19 and TRBJ2-2; the D segment call TRBD2 is taken from the table without a DNA check. A total of 13 residues make up the CDR3, ends included. Germline CDR1 reads LNHDA; CDR2 reads SQIVND (reference sequence). This CDR3 is CASSIGPPGSCFF.

This clone was detected a few times. The chain is built from TRBV25-1 and TRBJ2-5; TRBD2 aligns across 7 bases. The J call is uncertain, as TRBJ2-7 better fits the DNA end. CDR3 size: 15 residues. Germline loops: CDR1 MGHDK, CDR2 SYGVNS. The CDR3 sequence is CASSESLGGYYEQYF. CDR3 nucleotides: TGTGCCAGCAGTGAGTCCCTGGGAGGGTACTACGAGCAGTACTTC.

The chain uses TRBV18 and TRBJ2-4; a weak D match, TRBD2 (5 bases). Germline CDR1 is KGHSH and CDR2 is LQKENI. This CDR3 is 17 amino acids long. With 2 bases removed from V and 0 bases from J, the gap between germline ends came to 14 bases. The chain's CDR3 is CASSPWEHELAKNIQYF. The CDR3 bases are TGTGCCAGCTCACCATGGGAGCACGAACTAGCCAAAAACATTCAGTACTTC.

The chain is built from TRBV5-1 and TRBJ1-4, with D uncertain. The CDR3 runs 13 residues. Germline V gene data show CDR1 as SGHRS and CDR2 as YFSETQ. V lost 4 bases and J 7 bases, leaving 11 bases between the germline ends. The CDR3 nucleotides read TGCGCCAGCAGCCGGGTAGAGGGTGAAAAACTGTTTTTT. This translates into CASSRVEGEKLFF.

This clone was counted between two and nine times. The J gene is TRBJ1-2, the V gene TRBV25-1; perhaps TRBD1 as D (6 bases). Between the trimmed V and J ends, which lost 0 bases and 6 bases, there was a span of 8 bases. Germline CDR1 MGHDK, CDR2 SYGVNS. The CDR3 has 13 amino acids. Here the CDR3 reads CASSEYSGDGYTF. CDR3 sequence (DNA): TGTGCCAGCAGTGAATATTCAGGGGATGGCTACACCTTC.

This sequence joins TRBV5-5 and TRBJ2-5, with TRBD2 matching over 8 bases. The CDR3 has 16 amino acids. CDR1 and CDR2 from the germline V gene are SGHKS and YYEKEE (reference sequence). The V gene end was trimmed by 1 base and the J gene end by 5 bases; junction bases not matched to a gene: 10. The CDR3 bases are TGTGCCAGCAGCTTGCTCCCGGGACTAGGAGTGGAGACCCAGTACTTC. This encodes CASSLLPGLGVETQYF.